A selection of T cell receptor beta chains follows, all from one sample in a study of T cells in Graves' hyperthyroidism and ophthalmopathy. TCRdb fed the multiplex PCR reads into MiXCR, producing one record per CDR3 protein. This sample yields 400,000 to 550,000 distinct CDR3 sequences, of which approximately 15% are seen a single time; under 20% belongs to the top ten. The material sequenced was blood. These receptors came from a woman under 30 with Graves' hyperthyroidism. CDR3s include the opening cysteine and the closing phenylalanine or tryptophan. D genes are given only for firm matches. Clone size is not always given. Where it is, it says once, few, many or a class for expanded clones.

v_gene	d_gene	j_gene	abundance	CDR3nt	CDR3aa
TRBV20-1	.	TRBJ2-6	few	TGCAGTGCCTCGGCAGGGAGCTCTGGGGCCAACGTCCTGACTTTC	CSASAGSSGANVLTF
TRBV24-1	TRBD1	TRBJ1-2	once	TGTGCCACCAGTGATTTGAGGGACAGGGGAAATGGCTACACCTTC	CATSDLRDRGNGYTF
TRBV10-3	TRBD2	TRBJ2-1	few	TGTGCCATCAATTGGCTAGCGGGAGCCAATGAGCAGTTCTTC	CAINWLAGANEQFF
TRBV4-1	.	TRBJ2-3	many	TGCGCCAGCAGCCAGGGAGTAGCGGCTAGCACAGATACGCAGTATTTT	CASSQGVAASTDTQYF
TRBV20-1	TRBD2	TRBJ2-1	.	TGCAGTGCTAGATCCTCCTGGCGGGAGGGCGATGAGCAGTTCTTC	CSARSSWREGDEQFF
TRBV27	.	TRBJ2-1	few	TGTGCCAGCAACGCCGAGCGGGCCACACACTACAATGAGCAGTTCTTC	CASNAERATHYNEQFF
TRBV20-1	.	TRBJ2-7	few	TGCAGTGCTAGTTCTGGGGCGCGACCGAGCTCCTACGAGCAGTACTTC	CSASSGARPSSYEQYF
TRBV9	TRBD1	TRBJ2-5	few	TGTGCCAGCAGCCAGGACAGGGCCAATCTGTACCAAGAGACCCAGTACTTC	CASSQDRANLYQETQYF
TRBV27	TRBD1	TRBJ2-2	many	TGTGCCAGCAGTCCTTGGGAGACAGGGGGCATCGGGGAGCTGTTTTTT	CASSPWETGGIGELFF
TRBV7-3	.	TRBJ1-2	many	TGTGCCAGCAGCACCAGGTCCGAGACAGAATATGGCTACACCTTC	CASSTRSETEYGYTF
TRBV29-1	TRBD2	TRBJ2-3	.	TGCAGCGTTCGACTAGCGGGTGATACGCAGTATTTT	CSVRLAGDTQYF
TRBV6-2/TRBV6-3	TRBD2	TRBJ2-1	many	TGTGCCAGCAGTTACCGTAAGTGGACTAGCGGGATCGTCAATGAGCAGTTCTTC	CASSYRKWTSGIVNEQFF
TRBV11-3	.	TRBJ2-1	many	TGTGCCAGCAGCCCCGGGGAGGAGCAGTTCTTC	CASSPGEEQFF
TRBV7-2	.	TRBJ1-2	.	TGTGCCAGCAGCTTAGGTATAGCAGTACGAGCTAACTATGGCTACACCTTC	CASSLGIAVRANYGYTF
TRBV6-1	.	TRBJ1-3	many	TGTGCCAGCAGGGCCGGGCCGAGCTCTGGAAACACCATATATTTT	CASRAGPSSGNTIYF
TRBV6-1	TRBD2	TRBJ2-1	few	TGTGCCAGCAGACTCACTTATCGGGGACTAGCGAGGACCAATGAGCAGTTCTTC	CASRLTYRGLARTNEQFF
TRBV4-1	TRBD2	TRBJ2-1	few	TGCGCCAGCAGCCAGCCCGGGACTAGCAGATACAATGAGCAGTTCTTC	CASSQPGTSRYNEQFF
TRBV7-2	.	TRBJ1-2	many	TGTGCCAGCAGCCCTGTCGGACGGAGAAATGGCTACACCTTC	CASSPVGRRNGYTF
TRBV10-3	.	TRBJ2-5	many	TGTGCCATCAGTGAAGGCAGGGCGAGGCAAGAGACCCAGTACTTC	CAISEGRARQETQYF
TRBV27	TRBD1	TRBJ2-3	many	TGTGCCAGCAGTTTAAGGCGGGACAGGGGAGGGGATACGCAGTATTTT	CASSLRRDRGGDTQYF
TRBV9	.	TRBJ1-6	few	TGTGCCAGCAGCGGTGGGGGGCAGGGCCTTTGGGATTCACCCCTCCACTTT	CASSGGGQGLWDSPLHF
TRBV5-1	.	TRBJ2-1	.	TGCGCCAGCAGCTCTATATACGAAAACAATGAGCAGTTCTTC	CASSSIYENNEQFF
TRBV4-1	.	TRBJ1-5	.	TGCGCCAGCAGCCATGAAGGGGTACTCAATCAGCCCCAGCATTTT	CASSHEGVLNQPQHF
TRBV6-1	.	TRBJ2-5	many	TGTGCCAGCAGTGAAAGTAGCGTGCAAGAGACCCAGTACTTC	CASSESSVQETQYF
TRBV5-1	.	TRBJ2-2	many	TGCGCCAGCAGCTCGAGGGAGCTAAACACCGGGGAGCTGTTTTTT	CASSSRELNTGELFF
TRBV5-4	TRBD1	TRBJ1-1	many	TGTGCCAGCAGCCAGGACAGGGGCGCCAAGGGCACTGAAGCTTTCTTT	CASSQDRGAKGTEAFF
TRBV3-1	TRBD2	TRBJ2-5	many	TGTGCCAGCAGCCTCGGGACTAGCGGGAGAGAGACCCAGTACTTC	CASSLGTSGRETQYF
TRBV7-9	.	TRBJ2-2	many	TGTGCCAGCAGCGCACAGGCGAACACCGGGGAGCTGTTTTTT	CASSAQANTGELFF